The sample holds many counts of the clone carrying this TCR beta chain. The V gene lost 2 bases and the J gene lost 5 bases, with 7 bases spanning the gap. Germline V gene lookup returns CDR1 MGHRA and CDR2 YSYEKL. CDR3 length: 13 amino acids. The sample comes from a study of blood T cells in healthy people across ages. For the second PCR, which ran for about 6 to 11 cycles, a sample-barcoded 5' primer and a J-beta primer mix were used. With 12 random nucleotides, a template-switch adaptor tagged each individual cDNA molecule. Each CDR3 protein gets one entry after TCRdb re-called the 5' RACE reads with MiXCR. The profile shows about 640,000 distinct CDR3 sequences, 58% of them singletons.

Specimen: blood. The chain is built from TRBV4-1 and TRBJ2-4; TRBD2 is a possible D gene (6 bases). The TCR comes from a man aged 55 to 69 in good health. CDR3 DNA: TGCGCCAGCAGCCAAATAGCGGAAAACATTCAGTACTTC. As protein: CASSQIAENIQYF.